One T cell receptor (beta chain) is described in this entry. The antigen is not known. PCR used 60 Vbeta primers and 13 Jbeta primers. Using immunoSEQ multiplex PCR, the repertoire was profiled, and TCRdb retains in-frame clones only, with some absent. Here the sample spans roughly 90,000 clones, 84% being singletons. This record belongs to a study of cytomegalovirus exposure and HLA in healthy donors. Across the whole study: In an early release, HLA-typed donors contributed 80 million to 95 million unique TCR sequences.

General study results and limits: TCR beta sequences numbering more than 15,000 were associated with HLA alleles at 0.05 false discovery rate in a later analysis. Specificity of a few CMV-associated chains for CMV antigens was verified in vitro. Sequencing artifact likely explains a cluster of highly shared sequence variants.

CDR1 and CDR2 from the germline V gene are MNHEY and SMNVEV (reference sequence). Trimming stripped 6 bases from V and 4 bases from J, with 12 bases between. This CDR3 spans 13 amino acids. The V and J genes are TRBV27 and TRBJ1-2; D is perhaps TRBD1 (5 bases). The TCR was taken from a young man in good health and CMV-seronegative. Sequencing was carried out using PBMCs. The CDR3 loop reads CASSGTSSYGYTF. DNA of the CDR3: TGTGCCAGCAGCGGGACTTCCTCCTATGGCTACACCTTC.